A single sample gave rise to the 27 T cell receptor beta chains below, sequenced in a study of blood T cell repertoires in COVID-19. Profiling relied on immunoSEQ multiplex PCR, and the TCRdb table lists in-frame clones only, not all of them. The sample has more than 300,000 clones, about 91% seen once. The sample was peripheral blood. These receptors all come from a woman aged 25 to 39 with COVID-19, enrolled during active disease.

The CDR3 loop reads CASSFGSSGDNEQFF. In DNA, the CDR3 is TGTGCCAGCAGCTTTGGTTCTAGCGGCGACAATGAGCAGTTCTTC. The chain employs TRBV5-6 and TRBJ2-1; 7 bases align to TRBD2. The CDR3 totals 15 residues. Unmatched junction bases numbered 7, after V lost 2 bases and J lost 5 bases. Germline-derived CDR1 and CDR2 are SGHDT and YYEEEE.

In the case of this clone: At the DNA level, this CDR3 is encoded by other sequences in the same sample as well. The chain combines TRBV3-1 (or the pseudogene TRBV3-2) with TRBJ2-7; TRBD1 agrees at 8 bases. Germline loops: CDR1 LGHDT, CDR2 YNNKEL (reference sequence). The CDR3 loop spans 14 amino acids. J lost 1 base, V lost 6 bases, and 5 bases had no gene match. The CDR3 protein is CASSPGTGSYEQYV. Written as DNA, the CDR3 is TGTGCCAGCAGTCCCGGGACAGGATCCTACGAGCAGTACGTC.

The rearrangement uses TRBV7-9 and TRBJ1-4; 8 bases are shared with TRBD1. With V trimmed by 5 bases and J by 3 bases, 5 bases remained unmatched. Germline CDR1 and CDR2: SEHNR and FQNEAQ (reference sequence). The CDR3 length is 15 residues. This CDR3 is CASSIQTGANEKLFF. For the CDR3, the DNA is TGTGCCAGCAGCATACAGACAGGGGCTAATGAAAAACTGTTTTTT. The full variable domain, in which reference TRBV7-9 and TRBJ1-4 provide the parts outside the CDR3, is DTGVSQNPRHKITKRGQNVTFRCDPISEHNRLYWYRQTLGQGPEFLTYFQNEAQLEKSRLLSDRFSAERPKGSFSTLEIQRTEQGDSAMYLCASSIQTGANEKLFFGSGTQLSVL.

The chain carries TRBV7-3 and TRBJ2-1, with 11 bases matching TRBD2. The germline gives CDR1 SGHTA, CDR2 FQGTGA. Unmatched junction bases numbered 12, after V lost 0 bases and J lost 5 bases. The CDR3 runs to 19 residues. The CDR3 region is CASSLTPIYRGLADNEQFF. The CDR3 nucleotides read TGTGCCAGCAGCTTAACCCCCATTTACCGGGGACTAGCGGACAATGAGCAGTTCTTC.

This clone was counted only a few times. The rearrangement joins TRBV7-9 to TRBJ2-7; D is uncertain. CDR3 length: 11 amino acids. Germline lookup yields CDR1 SEHNR and CDR2 FQNEAQ (reference sequence). Between the trimmed V and J ends, which lost 5 bases and 7 bases, there was a span of 9 bases. The DNA of the CDR3 is TGTGCCAGCAGCCCTAGTTGGGAGCAGTACTTC. Translation gives CASSPSWEQYF.

The chain links TRBV12-3 or TRBV12-4 to TRBJ1-2; a weak D match, TRBD1 (5 bases). The germline V and J ends were trimmed by 3 bases and 4 bases, with 9 bases remaining between them. This CDR3 is 13 amino acids long. The CDR3 loop is CASSFSGFYGYTF. Written as DNA, the CDR3 is TGTGCCAGCAGTTTCTCAGGGTTCTATGGCTACACCTTC.

This chain links TRBV7-6 with TRBJ1-2; no clear D. This CDR3 spans 13 amino acids. Germline-derived CDR1 and CDR2 are SGHVS and FNYEAQ. The ends were cut back, 1 base at V and 5 bases at J, with 8 bases in the middle. The CDR3 loop is CASSLDSSYGYTF. The DNA for the CDR3 is TGTGCCAGCAGCTTAGACAGCTCTTATGGCTACACCTTC. Complete variable domain (other parts from reference TRBV7-6 and TRBJ1-2): GAGVSQSPRYKVTKRGQDVALRCDPISGHVSLYWYRQALGQGPEFLTYFNYEAQQDKSGLPNDRFSAERPEGSISTLTIQRTEQRDSAMYRCASSLDSSYGYTFGSGTRLTVV.

This chain joins TRBV7-2 and TRBJ1-5, with D perhaps TRBD1 (6 bases). From germline, CDR1 is SGHTA and CDR2 FQGNSA. Between the trimmed V and J ends, which lost 0 bases and 6 bases, there was a span of 12 bases. The CDR3 has 15 residues. CDR3 sequence: CASSLASGGAQPQHF. The CDR3 coding sequence is TGTGCCAGCAGCTTAGCTTCCGGGGGGGCTCAGCCCCAGCATTTT.

This clone is a singleton in its sample. The chain combines TRBV6-6 with TRBJ2-5, with D possibly matching TRBD2 (5 bases). Germline values: CDR1 MNHNY, CDR2 SVGAGI (reference sequence). The germline V and J ends were trimmed by 6 bases and 1 base, with 12 bases remaining between them. The CDR3 sequence is 14 residues long. The CDR3 loop is CASSPLARQETQYF. CDR3 in DNA: TGTGCCAGCAGCCCCCTAGCCCGCCAAGAGACCCAGTACTTC.

In its sample, this clone was seen a few times. This chain joins TRBV27 and TRBJ2-7; 8 bases match TRBD1. The CDR3 has 13 residues. Germline V CDR1 and CDR2: MNHEY, SMNVEV (reference sequence). V trimming: 5 bases; J trimming: 3 bases; junction bases outside the gene matches: 3. The CDR3 is CASSPGQGYEQYV. DNA for the CDR3: TGTGCCAGCAGTCCCGGACAGGGCTACGAGCAGTACGTC.

J is TRBJ1-2 and V is TRBV7-8; D perhaps matches TRBD1 (5 bases). Trimming left V 5 bases short and J 8 bases short, with 24 bases between. From germline, CDR1 is SGHVS and CDR2 FQNEAQ. The CDR3 runs 16 residues. CDR3 region: CASSPPRVRSVRGYTF. CDR3 DNA sequence: TGTGCCAGCAGCCCTCCCAGGGTTAGATCGGTTAGAGGCTACACCTTC.

This clone was observed a few times. The genes are TRBV6-5 and TRBJ1-1; D perhaps matches TRBD1 (5 bases). This CDR3 contains 12 residues. With 5 bases removed from V and 7 bases from J, the gap between germline ends came to 11 bases. The germline V gene has CDR1 MNHEY and CDR2 SVGAGI. The CDR3 DNA reads as TGTGCCAGCAGTCTACCAGGGCGTGAAGCTTTCTTT. The encoded protein is CASSLPGREAFF.

The V call is TRBV19, the J call TRBJ1-2; a possible D gene is TRBD1 (5 bases). CDR1 and CDR2 (germline): LNHDA, SQIVND (reference sequence). Between the trimmed V and J ends, which lost 0 bases and 5 bases, there was a span of 19 bases. The CDR3 consists of 17 residues. The CDR3 region has the DNA TGTGCCAGTAGTATAGATCTCCTCGGGCAGGGATATTATGGCTACACCTTC. The encoded protein is CASSIDLLGQGYYGYTF.

This clone has just one count. The chain recombines TRBV30 with TRBJ1-3; unclear D gene. With 3 bases removed from V and 3 bases from J, the gap between germline ends came to 12 bases. Germline V CDR1 and CDR2: GTSNPN, SVGIG (reference sequence). This CDR3 region has 14 residues. CDR3 amino acids: CAWSGTAIGNTIYF. DNA of the CDR3: TGTGCCTGGAGCGGAACAGCCATTGGAAACACCATATATTTT.

The V call is TRBV28, the J call TRBJ1-4; D perhaps matches TRBD1 (5 bases). The CDR3 runs to 17 residues. The V gene's germline CDR1 is MDHEN and CDR2 SYDVKM. With 6 bases removed from V and 0 bases from J, the gap between germline ends came to 17 bases. CDR3 DNA: TGTGCCAGCAGCGGACGGAGGGGAGGGGCAACTAATGAAAAACTGTTTTTT. Translated: CASSGRRGGATNEKLFF.

The chain carries TRBV5-6 and TRBJ1-4; TRBD1 matches 7 bases. Germline V lookup: CDR1 SGHDT, CDR2 YYEEEE. The CDR3 extends over 15 amino acids. The J segment lost 12 bases and the V segment lost 3 bases, leaving 14 bases of the junction unmatched. The chain's CDR3 is CASSSSWGRGSQLFF. In DNA form, the CDR3 reads TGTGCCAGCAGCTCCTCGTGGGGCAGGGGGTCGCAACTGTTTTTT.

CDR3 in amino acids: CASSPNSLGGTGYTF. The DNA for the CDR3 is TGTGCCAGCTCACCAAACTCCTTAGGGGGAACCGGCTACACCTTC. The chain employs TRBV18 and TRBJ1-2, with D possibly TRBD1 on 6 matching bases. Germline V gene sequence: CDR1 KGHSH, CDR2 LQKENI. The CDR3 is 15 residues long. V dropped 2 bases and J dropped 8 bases, with 18 bases sitting between them. Together with reference TRBV18 and TRBJ1-2, the CDR3 gives the full variable domain: NAGVMQNPRHLVRRRGQEARLRCSPMKGHSHVYWYRQLPEEGLKFMVYLQKENIIDESGMPKERFSAEFPKEGPSILRIQQVVRGDSAAYFCASSPNSLGGTGYTFGSGTRLTVV.

V and J are TRBV25-1 and TRBJ1-2; a possible D gene is TRBD1 (6 bases). V gave up 8 bases and J gave up 4 bases, with 17 bases separating them. The CDR3 loop spans 14 amino acids. Germline CDR1 reads MGHDK; CDR2 reads SYGVNS. DNA for the CDR3: TGTGCCAGCGGGGGGGGACACAATCCCTATGGCTACACCTTC. Residues: CASGGGHNPYGYTF.

Written as DNA, the CDR3 is TGTGCCAGCAGCCAAGCACACCTCACTGGAAACACCATATATTTT. The encoded protein is CASSQAHLTGNTIYF. This rearrangement joins TRBV3-1 (or the pseudogene TRBV3-2) to TRBJ1-3; D is ambiguous. Trimming pared 1 base from V and 2 bases from J, leaving 9 bases between. CDR3 size: 15 residues. Per the germline V gene, CDR1 is LGHDT and CDR2 is YNNKEL (reference sequence).

This chain connects TRBV7-9 to TRBJ1-4; the D gene is possibly TRBD1 (5 bases). V was clipped by 5 bases and J by 7 bases, with 14 bases between them. The germline V gene encodes CDR1 SEHNR and CDR2 FQNEAQ (reference sequence). This CDR3 is built from 14 residues. The CDR3 nucleotides are TGTGCCAGCAGCCCACCGGGGGACCGTGAAAAACTGTTTTTT. Translating it yields CASSPPGDREKLFF.

The V gene is TRBV6-2 or TRBV6-3, the J gene TRBJ2-1; 8 positions match TRBD1. Germline trimming cut 5 bases from V and 3 bases from J; bases unmatched to any gene: 3. The V gene's germline CDR1 is MNHEY and CDR2 SVGEGT. The CDR3 runs to 14 residues. In DNA, the CDR3 is TGTGCCAGCAGTGACGGACAGGGCTACAATGAGCAGTTCTTC. Encoded protein: CASSDGQGYNEQFF.

This chain uses TRBV5-1 with TRBJ2-5, with D possibly TRBD2 on 6 matching bases. Trimming stripped 2 bases from V and 4 bases from J, with 21 bases between. Germline loops: CDR1 SGHRS, CDR2 YFSETQ. The CDR3 runs to 17 residues. CDR3 sequence reads: CASSLFYGEEGAETQYF. CDR3 bases: TGCGCCAGCAGCTTATTTTACGGGGAGGAAGGGGCAGAGACCCAGTACTTC.

V usage is TRBV24-1 and J usage is TRBJ2-3, with 8 bases that match TRBD1. V shed 4 bases and J 0 bases; nucleotides not matched to a gene: 8. CDR3 length: 17 amino acids. Germline CDR1 KGHDR, CDR2 SFDVKD. The CDR3, as DNA: TGTGCCACCAGTGAGTTAGGGACAGGCGCTAGCACAGATACGCAGTATTTT. It encodes CATSELGTGASTDTQYF.

The CDR3 reads CASKMGRQQGLSETQYF. CDR3 bases: TGTGCCAGCAAGATGGGCCGACAACAGGGCCTTTCGGAGACCCAGTACTTC. The chain couples TRBV28 to TRBJ2-5, with a possible D match to TRBD1 (6 bases). Germline V CDR1 and CDR2: MDHEN, SYDVKM. Trimming shortened V by 7 bases and J by 5 bases, and 26 bases separated the two germline ends. The CDR3 sequence is 17 residues long.

The V call is TRBV5-4, the J call TRBJ1-2, with a possible D match to TRBD1 (5 bases). The length of the CDR3 is 16 residues. V shed 3 bases and J shed 8 bases, with 23 bases lying between them. Germline loops: CDR1 SGHNT, CDR2 YYREEE (reference sequence). Here the CDR3 DNA reads TGTGCCAGCAGCTCACCTTCGACAGACTGGCACGTCGGCTACACCTTC. As protein: CASSSPSTDWHVGYTF.

The V call is TRBV14, the J call TRBJ1-1; D remains ambiguous. Germline CDR1 and CDR2: SGHDN and FVKESK. This CDR3 is built from 15 residues. V was cut by 2 bases and J by 5 bases, with 15 bases left in between. The CDR3 sequence is CASSQPSGRNTEAFF. In DNA, the CDR3 is TGTGCCAGCAGCCAACCCAGCGGGCGCAATACTGAAGCTTTCTTT.

V gene TRBV7-9 combines with J gene TRBJ1-2; TRBD1 matches at 7 bases. This CDR3 is built from 15 residues. V shed 0 bases and J 4 bases; nucleotides not matched to a gene: 5. Germline CDR1 SEHNR, CDR2 FQNEAQ (reference sequence). CDR3 sequence (DNA): TGTGCCAGCAGCTTAGCAGGGGACAGTCTCTATGGCTACACCTTC. This encodes CASSLAGDSLYGYTF.